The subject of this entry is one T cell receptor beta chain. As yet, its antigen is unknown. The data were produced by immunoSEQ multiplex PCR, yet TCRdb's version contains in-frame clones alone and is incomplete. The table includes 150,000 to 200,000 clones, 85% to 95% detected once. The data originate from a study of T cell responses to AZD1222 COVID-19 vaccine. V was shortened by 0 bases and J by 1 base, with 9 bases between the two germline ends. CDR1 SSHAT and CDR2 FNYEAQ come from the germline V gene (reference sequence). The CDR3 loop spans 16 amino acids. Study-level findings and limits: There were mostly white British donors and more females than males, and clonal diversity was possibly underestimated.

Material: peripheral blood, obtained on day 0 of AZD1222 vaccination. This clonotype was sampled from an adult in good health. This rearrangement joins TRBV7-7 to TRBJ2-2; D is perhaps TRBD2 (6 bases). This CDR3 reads CASSLAAAGNTGELFF. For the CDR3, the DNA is TGTGCCAGCAGCTTAGCAGCAGCGGGGAACACCGGGGAGCTGTTTTTT.